The TCR beta chain described here comes from a study of T cells after yellow fever vaccination. For the study at large: Where fractions had low cell numbers, libraries were prepared from them with the SMART-Seq v4 Ultra Low Input RNA kit.

TCRdb used MiXCR to reprocess the 5' RACE reads, holding one entry per CDR3 protein. The top ten clones hold under 15% of a sample with about 630,000 distinct CDR3 sequences, approximately 13% of them seen once. A word on this clonotype: Its antigen remains unidentified.

Study-level findings and limits: From the bulk population, abundant clonotypes could contaminate and appear within FACS-sorted repertoires. Subsequent booster samples again held most clones from primary vaccination (around 96% CD4, roughly 91% CD8).

The CDR3 sequence is 11 residues long. Germline V lookup: CDR1 DFQATT, CDR2 SNEGSKA (reference sequence). The sample was PBMCs, taken on the day of the yellow fever booster vaccination. V usage is TRBV20-1 and J usage is TRBJ1-1; possible D gene TRBD1, 5 bases. This clonotype was obtained from a man aged 25 to 40 who received the YFV17D yellow fever vaccine. CDR3 in amino acids: CRSGGYTEAFF. DNA of the CDR3: TGCAGAAGTGGGGGTTACACTGAAGCTTTCTTT.